This TCR beta chain was sequenced during a study of blood T cells in healthy people across ages. Findings and limits, study-wide: There was no known CMV status for donors, so expanded clonotype changes were possibly confounded.

This clonotype was seen only a few times. Its antigen is not identified. The use of a sample-barcoded 5' primer and a J-beta primer mix characterized a second PCR of about 7 to 12 cycles. TCRdb re-called the 5' RACE reads with MiXCR, one entry per CDR3 protein. The profile covers about 580,000 distinct CDR3 sequences, with 47% appearing a single time and about 22% taken by the ten largest. Per the germline V gene, CDR1 is SQVTM and CDR2 is ANQGSEA. The CDR3 contains 12 residues. V lost 6 bases, J lost 5 bases, and 13 bases lay in between. The sequenced sample was blood. The V and J genes are TRBV29-1 and TRBJ2-5, with D perhaps TRBD1 (6 bases). This clonotype originated in a man of 80 years or more in good health. In nucleotides, the CDR3 is TGCAGCGTGGACAGAGGGACGGAGACCCAGTACTTC. Amino acid sequence: CSVDRGTETQYF.